The T cell receptor beta chain described here comes from a study of blood T cell repertoires in COVID-19. Generated by immunoSEQ multiplex PCR, the TCRdb table keeps only in-frame clones and is missing some. The sample holds approximately 170,000 clones, 80% to 90% seen once. The trim removed 1 base at V and 4 bases at J, leaving 7 bases unmatched. This CDR3 is built from 16 residues. Germline values: CDR1 SGHRS, CDR2 YFSETQ. This clonotype was obtained from a woman in her 70s with COVID-19, enrolled during active disease. The rearrangement links TRBV5-1 to TRBJ2-2, with 7 bases fitting TRBD1. The specimen was peripheral blood. The CDR3 nucleotides are TGCGCCAGCAGCTTGAGTTTTGCAGGGGGCACCGGGGAGCTGTTTTTT. Its protein product is CASSLSFAGGTGELFF.